These 3 T cell receptor beta chains were all obtained from the same sample, sequenced in a study of blood T cell repertoires in COVID-19. Generated by immunoSEQ multiplex PCR, the TCRdb table keeps only in-frame clones and is missing some. Among approximately 150,000 clones listed, about four fifths were seen once. The sequenced sample consisted of peripheral blood. The receptors here all came from a human donor in a cohort sampled during active COVID-19.

The chain combines TRBV5-4 with TRBJ2-3, with 12 bases aligning to TRBD2. Germline values: CDR1 SGHNT, CDR2 YYREEE (reference sequence). The length of the CDR3 is 15 residues. V shed 0 bases and J 4 bases; nucleotides not matched to a gene: 0. The CDR3: CASSLASGRADTQYF. As DNA, the CDR3 is TGTGCCAGCAGCTTGGCTAGCGGGAGGGCAGATACGCAGTATTTT.

The chain carries TRBV5-1 and TRBJ1-1, with D perhaps matching TRBD1 (6 bases). Germline assignment: CDR1 SGHRS and CDR2 YFSETQ. This CDR3 spans 14 amino acids. V was cut by 4 bases and J by 8 bases, with 18 bases left in between. The CDR3 region has the DNA TGCGCCAGCAGCACCGGACAGCTAGCAAAGGAAGCTTTCTTT. This encodes CASSTGQLAKEAFF.

Only one count was recorded for this clone. The rearrangement joins TRBV5-5 to TRBJ2-5, with 8 bases that match TRBD1. Germline lookup yields CDR1 SGHKS and CDR2 YYEKEE (reference sequence). The CDR3 length is 17 residues. V was pared by 2 bases and J by 2 bases, with 11 bases of the junction left unmatched. This CDR3 reads CASSFRDRPRGQETQYF. In DNA, the CDR3 is TGTGCCAGCAGCTTCCGGGACAGGCCTAGGGGGCAAGAGACCCAGTACTTC.